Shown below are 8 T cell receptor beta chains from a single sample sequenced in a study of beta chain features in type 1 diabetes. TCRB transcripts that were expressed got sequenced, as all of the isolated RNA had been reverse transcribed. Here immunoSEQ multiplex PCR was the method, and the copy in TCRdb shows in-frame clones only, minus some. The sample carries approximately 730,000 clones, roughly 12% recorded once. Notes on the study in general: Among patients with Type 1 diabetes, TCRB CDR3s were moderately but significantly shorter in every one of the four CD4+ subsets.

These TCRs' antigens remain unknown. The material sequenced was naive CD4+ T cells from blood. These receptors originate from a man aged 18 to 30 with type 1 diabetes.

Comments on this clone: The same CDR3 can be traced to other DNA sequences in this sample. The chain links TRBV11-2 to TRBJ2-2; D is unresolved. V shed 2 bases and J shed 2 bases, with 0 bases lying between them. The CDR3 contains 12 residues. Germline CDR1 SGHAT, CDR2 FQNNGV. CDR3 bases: TGTGCCAGCAGCTTAAACACCGGGGAGCTGTTTTTT. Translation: CASSLNTGELFF. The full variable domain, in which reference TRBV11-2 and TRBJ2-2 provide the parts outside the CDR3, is EAGVAQSPRYKIIEKRQSVAFWCNPISGHATLYWYQQILGQGPKLLIQFQNNGVVDDSQLPKDRFSAERLKGVDSTLKIQPAKLEDSAVYLCASSLNTGELFFGEGSRLTVL.

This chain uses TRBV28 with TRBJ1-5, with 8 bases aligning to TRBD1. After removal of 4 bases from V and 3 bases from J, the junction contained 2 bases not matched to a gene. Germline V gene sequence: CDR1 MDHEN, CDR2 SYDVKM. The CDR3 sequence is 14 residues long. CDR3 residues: CASSSQGANQPQHF. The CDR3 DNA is TGTGCCAGCAGTTCTCAGGGGGCCAATCAGCCCCAGCATTTT. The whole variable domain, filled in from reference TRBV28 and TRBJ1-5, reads DVKVTQSSRYLVKRTGEKVFLECVQDMDHENMFWYRQDPGLGLRLIYFSYDVKMKEKGDIPEGYSVSREKKERFSLILESASTNQTSMYLCASSSQGANQPQHFGDGTRLSIL.

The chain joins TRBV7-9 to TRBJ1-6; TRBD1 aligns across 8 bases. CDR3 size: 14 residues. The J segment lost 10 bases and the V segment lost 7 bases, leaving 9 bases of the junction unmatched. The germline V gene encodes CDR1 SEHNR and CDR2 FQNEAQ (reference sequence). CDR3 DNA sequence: TGTGCCAGCACCGAGGACAGGGTCAGCTCACCCCTCCACTTT. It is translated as CASTEDRVSSPLHF.

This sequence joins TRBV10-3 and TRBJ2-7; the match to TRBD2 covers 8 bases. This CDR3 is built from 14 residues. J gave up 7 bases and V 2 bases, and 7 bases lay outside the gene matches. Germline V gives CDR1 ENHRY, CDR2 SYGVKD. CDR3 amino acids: CAISEGLALGEQYF. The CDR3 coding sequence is TGTGCCATCAGTGAGGGACTAGCTTTGGGGGAGCAGTACTTC.

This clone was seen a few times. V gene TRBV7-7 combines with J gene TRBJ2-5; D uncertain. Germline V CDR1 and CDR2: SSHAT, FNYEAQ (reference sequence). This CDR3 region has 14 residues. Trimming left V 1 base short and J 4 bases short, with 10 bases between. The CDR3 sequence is CASSLGASLETQYF. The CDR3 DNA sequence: TGTGCCAGCAGCTTAGGGGCCTCCTTAGAGACCCAGTACTTC.

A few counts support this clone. CDR3 sequence reads: CASSLAGGTGELFF. CDR3 DNA sequence: TGTGCCAGCAGCTTAGCAGGGGGGACCGGGGAGCTGTTTTTT. The chain carries TRBV7-2 and TRBJ2-2; D may match TRBD1 or TRBD2 (6 bases each). This CDR3 spans 14 amino acids. Germline V gives CDR1 SGHTA, CDR2 FQGNSA. V lost 0 bases, J lost 5 bases, and 7 bases lay in between.

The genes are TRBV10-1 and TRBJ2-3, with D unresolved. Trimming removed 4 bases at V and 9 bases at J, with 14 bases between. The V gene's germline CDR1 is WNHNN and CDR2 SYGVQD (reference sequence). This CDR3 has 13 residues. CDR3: CASSGPGHETQYF. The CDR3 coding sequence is TGCGCCAGCAGTGGACCGGGCCACGAGACGCAGTATTTT.

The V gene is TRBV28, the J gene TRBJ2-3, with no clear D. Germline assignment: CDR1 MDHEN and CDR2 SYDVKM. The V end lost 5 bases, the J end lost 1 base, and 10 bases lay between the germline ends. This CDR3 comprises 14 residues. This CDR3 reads CASSITPGTDTQYF. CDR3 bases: TGTGCCAGCAGTATTACCCCAGGCACAGATACGCAGTATTTT. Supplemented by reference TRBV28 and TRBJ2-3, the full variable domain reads DVKVTQSSRYLVKRTGEKVFLECVQDMDHENMFWYRQDPGLGLRLIYFSYDVKMKEKGDIPEGYSVSREKKERFSLILESASTNQTSMYLCASSITPGTDTQYFGPGTRLTVL.